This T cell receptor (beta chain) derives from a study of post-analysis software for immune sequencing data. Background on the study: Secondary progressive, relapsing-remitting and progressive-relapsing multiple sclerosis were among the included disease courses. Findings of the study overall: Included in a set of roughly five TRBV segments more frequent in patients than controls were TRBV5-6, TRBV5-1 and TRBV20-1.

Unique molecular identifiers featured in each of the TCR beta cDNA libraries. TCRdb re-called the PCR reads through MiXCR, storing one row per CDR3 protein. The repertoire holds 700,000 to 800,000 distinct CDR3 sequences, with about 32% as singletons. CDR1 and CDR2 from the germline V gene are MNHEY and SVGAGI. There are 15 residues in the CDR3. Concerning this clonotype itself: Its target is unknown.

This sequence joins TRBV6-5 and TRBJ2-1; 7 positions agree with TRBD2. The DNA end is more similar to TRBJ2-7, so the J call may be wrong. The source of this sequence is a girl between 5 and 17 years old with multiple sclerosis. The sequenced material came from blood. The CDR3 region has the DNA TGTGCCAGCAGTTCCCCTCTAGCGGCTGACAATGAGCAGTACTTC. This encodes CASSSPLAADNEQYF.